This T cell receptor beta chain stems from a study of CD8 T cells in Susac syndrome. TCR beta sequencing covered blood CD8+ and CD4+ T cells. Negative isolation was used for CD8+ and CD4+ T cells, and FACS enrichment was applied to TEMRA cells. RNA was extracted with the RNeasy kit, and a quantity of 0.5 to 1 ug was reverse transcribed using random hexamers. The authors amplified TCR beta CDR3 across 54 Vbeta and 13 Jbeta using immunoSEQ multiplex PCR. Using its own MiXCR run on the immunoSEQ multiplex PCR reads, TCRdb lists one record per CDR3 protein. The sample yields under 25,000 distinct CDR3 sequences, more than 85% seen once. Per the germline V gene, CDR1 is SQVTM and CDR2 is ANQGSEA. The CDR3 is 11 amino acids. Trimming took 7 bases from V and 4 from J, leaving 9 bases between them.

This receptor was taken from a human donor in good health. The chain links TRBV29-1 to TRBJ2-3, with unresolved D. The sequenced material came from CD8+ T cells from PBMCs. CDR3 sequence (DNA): TGCAGCGGTTTGGGATCAGATACGCAGTATTTT. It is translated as CSGLGSDTQYF.